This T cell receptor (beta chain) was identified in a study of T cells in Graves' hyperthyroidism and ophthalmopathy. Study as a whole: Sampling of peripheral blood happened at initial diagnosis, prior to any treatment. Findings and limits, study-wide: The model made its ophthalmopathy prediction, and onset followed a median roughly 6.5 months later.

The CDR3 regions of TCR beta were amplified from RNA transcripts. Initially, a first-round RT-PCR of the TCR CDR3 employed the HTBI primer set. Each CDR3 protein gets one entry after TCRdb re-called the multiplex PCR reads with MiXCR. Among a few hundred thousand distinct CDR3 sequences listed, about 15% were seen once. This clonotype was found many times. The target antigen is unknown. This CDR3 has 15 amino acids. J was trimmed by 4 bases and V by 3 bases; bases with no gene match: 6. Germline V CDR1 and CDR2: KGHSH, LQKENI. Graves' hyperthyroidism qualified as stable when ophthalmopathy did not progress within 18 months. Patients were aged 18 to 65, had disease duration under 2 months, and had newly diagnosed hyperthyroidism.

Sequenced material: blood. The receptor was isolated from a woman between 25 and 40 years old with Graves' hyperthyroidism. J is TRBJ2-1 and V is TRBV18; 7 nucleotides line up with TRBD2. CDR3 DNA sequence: TGTGCCAGCTCACCTACAGCGGGAAGTTACAATGAGCAGTTCTTC. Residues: CASSPTAGSYNEQFF. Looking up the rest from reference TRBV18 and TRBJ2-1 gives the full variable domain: NAGVMQNPRHLVRRRGQEARLRCSPMKGHSHVYWYRQLPEEGLKFMVYLQKENIIDESGMPKERFSAEFPKEGPSILRIQQVVRGDSAAYFCASSPTAGSYNEQFFGPGTRLTVL.